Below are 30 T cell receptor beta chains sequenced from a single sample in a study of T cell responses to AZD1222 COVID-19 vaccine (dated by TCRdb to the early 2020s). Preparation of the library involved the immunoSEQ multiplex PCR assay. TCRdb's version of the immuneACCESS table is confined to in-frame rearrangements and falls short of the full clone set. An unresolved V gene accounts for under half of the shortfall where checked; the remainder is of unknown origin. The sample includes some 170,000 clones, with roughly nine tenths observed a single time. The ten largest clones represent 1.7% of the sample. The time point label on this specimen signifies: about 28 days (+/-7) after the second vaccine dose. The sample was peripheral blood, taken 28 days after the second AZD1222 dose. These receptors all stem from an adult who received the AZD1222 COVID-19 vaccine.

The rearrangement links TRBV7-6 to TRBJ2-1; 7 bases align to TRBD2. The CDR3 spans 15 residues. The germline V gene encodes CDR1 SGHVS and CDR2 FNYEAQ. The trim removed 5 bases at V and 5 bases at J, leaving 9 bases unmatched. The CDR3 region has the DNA TGTGCCAGCAGCCCGAGCGGGACTCTGGACAATGAGCAGTTCTTC. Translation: CASSPSGTLDNEQFF.

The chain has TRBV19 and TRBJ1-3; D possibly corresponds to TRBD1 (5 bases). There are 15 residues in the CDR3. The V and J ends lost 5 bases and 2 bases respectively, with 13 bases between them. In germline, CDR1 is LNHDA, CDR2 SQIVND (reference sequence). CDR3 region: CASSDTSGAGNTIYF. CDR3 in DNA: TGTGCCAGTAGTGACACTTCGGGGGCTGGAAACACCATATATTTT.

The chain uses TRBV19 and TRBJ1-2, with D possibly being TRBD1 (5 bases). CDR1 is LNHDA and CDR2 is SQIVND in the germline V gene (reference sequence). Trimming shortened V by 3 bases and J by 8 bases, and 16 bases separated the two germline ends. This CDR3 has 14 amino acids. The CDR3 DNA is TGTGCCAGTAGTATGGGGACCGTAACTATCGGCTACACCTTC. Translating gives CASSMGTVTIGYTF. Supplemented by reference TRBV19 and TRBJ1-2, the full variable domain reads DGGITQSPKYLFRKEGQNVTLSCEQNLNHDAMYWYRQDPGQGLRLIYYSQIVNDFQKGDIAEGYSVSREKKESFPLTVTSAQKNPTAFYLCASSMGTVTIGYTFGSGTRLTVV.

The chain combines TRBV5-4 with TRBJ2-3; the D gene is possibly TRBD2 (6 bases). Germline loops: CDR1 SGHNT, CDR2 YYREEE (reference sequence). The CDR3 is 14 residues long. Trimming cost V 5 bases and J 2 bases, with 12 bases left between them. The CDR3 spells CASSPLASTDTQYF. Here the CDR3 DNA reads TGTGCCAGCAGTCCTCTAGCGTCCACAGATACGCAGTATTTT.

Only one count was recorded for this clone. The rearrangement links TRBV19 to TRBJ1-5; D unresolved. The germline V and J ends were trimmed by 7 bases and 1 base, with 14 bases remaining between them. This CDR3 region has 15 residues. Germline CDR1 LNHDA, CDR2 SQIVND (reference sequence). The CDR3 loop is CASNPGVLSNQPQHF. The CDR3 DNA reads TGTGCCAGTAACCCAGGAGTCCTAAGCAATCAGCCCCAGCATTTT.

CDR3 sequence: CASSIRNSGNYGYTF. Here the CDR3 DNA reads TGTGCCAGTAGTATACGTAACTCGGGGAACTATGGCTACACCTTC. V and J are TRBV19 and TRBJ1-2; no definite D call. Germline V gene sequence: CDR1 LNHDA, CDR2 SQIVND (reference sequence). CDR3 length: 15 amino acids. Trimming left V 2 bases short and J 2 bases short, with 12 bases between.

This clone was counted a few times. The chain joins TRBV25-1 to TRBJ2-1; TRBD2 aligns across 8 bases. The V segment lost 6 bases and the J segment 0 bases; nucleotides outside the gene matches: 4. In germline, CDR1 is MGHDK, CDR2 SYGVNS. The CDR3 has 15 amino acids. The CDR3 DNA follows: TGTGCCAGCAGCCAAGGGACTAGCTCCTACAATGAGCAGTTCTTC. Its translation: CASSQGTSSYNEQFF. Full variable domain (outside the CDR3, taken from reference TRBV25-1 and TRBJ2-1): EADIYQTPRYLVIGTGKKITLECSQTMGHDKMYWYQQDPGMELHLIHYSYGVNSTEKGDLSSESTVSRIRTEHFPLTLESARPSHTSQYLCASSQGTSSYNEQFFGPGTRLTVL.

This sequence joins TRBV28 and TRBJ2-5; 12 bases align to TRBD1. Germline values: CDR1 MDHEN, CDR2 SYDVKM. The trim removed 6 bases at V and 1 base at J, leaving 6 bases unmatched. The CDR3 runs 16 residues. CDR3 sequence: CASRGQGALGQETQYF. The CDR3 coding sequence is TGTGCCAGCAGGGGACAGGGGGCGCTGGGCCAAGAGACCCAGTACTTC.

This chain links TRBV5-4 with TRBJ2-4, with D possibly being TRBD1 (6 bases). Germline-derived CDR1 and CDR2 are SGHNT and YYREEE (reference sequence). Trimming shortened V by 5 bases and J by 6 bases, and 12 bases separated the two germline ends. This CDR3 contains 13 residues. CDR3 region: CASRDTGSNIQYF. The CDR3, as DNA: TGTGCCAGCAGAGACACAGGGTCAAACATTCAGTACTTC.

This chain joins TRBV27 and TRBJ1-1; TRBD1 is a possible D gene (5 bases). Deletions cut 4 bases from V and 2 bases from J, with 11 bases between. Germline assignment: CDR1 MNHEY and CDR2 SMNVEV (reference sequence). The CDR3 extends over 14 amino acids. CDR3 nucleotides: TGTGCCAGCAGTTGGGACTCGGGAAACACTGAAGCTTTCTTT. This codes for CASSWDSGNTEAFF.

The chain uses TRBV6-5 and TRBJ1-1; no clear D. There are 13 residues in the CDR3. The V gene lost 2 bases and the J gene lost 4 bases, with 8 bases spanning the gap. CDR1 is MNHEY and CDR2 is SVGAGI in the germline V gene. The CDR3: CASSYGLLTEAFF. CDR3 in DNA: TGTGCCAGCAGTTACGGGTTGCTCACTGAAGCTTTCTTT.

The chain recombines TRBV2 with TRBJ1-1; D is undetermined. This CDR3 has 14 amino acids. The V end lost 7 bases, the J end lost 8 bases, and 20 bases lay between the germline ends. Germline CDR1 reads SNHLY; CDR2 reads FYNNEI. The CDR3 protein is CASNLAGRGNEAFF. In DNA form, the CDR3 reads TGTGCCAGCAACCTGGCGGGCAGAGGTAACGAAGCTTTCTTT.

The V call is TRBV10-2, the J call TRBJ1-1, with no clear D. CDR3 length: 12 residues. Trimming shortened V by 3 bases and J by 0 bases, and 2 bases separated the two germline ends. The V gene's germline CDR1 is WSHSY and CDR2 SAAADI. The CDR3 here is CASSDMNTEAFF. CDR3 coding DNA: TGCGCCAGCAGTGACATGAACACTGAAGCTTTCTTT.

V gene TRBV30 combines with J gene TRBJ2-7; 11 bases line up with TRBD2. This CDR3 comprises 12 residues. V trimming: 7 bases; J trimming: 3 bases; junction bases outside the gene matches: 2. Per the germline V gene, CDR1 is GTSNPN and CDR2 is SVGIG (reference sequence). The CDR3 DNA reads TGTGCCTACGGGACTAGCGGCTACGAGCAGTACTTC. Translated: CAYGTSGYEQYF. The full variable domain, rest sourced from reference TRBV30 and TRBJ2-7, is SQTIHQWPATLVQPVGSPLSLECTVEGTSNPNLYWYRQAAGRGLQLLFYSVGIGQISSEVPQNLSASRPQDRQFILSSKKLLLSDSGFYLCAYGTSGYEQYFGPGTRLTVT.

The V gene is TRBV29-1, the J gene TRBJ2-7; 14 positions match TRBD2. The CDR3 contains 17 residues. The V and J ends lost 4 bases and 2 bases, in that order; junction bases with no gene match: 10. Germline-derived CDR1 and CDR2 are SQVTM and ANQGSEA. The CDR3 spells CSVVPGTSGSKPYEQYF. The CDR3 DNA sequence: TGCAGCGTTGTACCCGGGACTAGCGGGAGTAAGCCCTACGAGCAGTACTTC.

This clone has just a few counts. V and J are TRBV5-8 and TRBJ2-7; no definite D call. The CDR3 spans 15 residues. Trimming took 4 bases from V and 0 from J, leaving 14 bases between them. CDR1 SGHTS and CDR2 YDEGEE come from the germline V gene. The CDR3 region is CASSPGWVSSYEQYF. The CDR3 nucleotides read TGTGCCAGCAGCCCGGGCTGGGTAAGCTCCTACGAGCAGTACTTC.

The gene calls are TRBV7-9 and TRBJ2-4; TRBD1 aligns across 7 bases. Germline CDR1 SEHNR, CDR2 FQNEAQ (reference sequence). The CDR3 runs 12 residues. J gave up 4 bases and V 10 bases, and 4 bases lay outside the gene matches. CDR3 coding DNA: TGTGCCATCGGGGACAGAAAAAACATTCAGTACTTC. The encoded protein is CAIGDRKNIQYF.

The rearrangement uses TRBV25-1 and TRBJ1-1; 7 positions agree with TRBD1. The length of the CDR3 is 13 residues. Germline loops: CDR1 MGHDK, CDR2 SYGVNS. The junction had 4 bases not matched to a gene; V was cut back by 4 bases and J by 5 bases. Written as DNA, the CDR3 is TGTGCCAGCAGTGTAGGGGGCCGGACTGAAGCTTTCTTT. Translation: CASSVGGRTEAFF.

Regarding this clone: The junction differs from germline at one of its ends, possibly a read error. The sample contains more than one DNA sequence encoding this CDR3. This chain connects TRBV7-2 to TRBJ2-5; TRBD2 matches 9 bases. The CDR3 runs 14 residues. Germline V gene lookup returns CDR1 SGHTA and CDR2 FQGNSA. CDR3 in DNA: TGTGCCAGCAGCCTAGCGGGAAGAGGGGAGACCCAGTACTTC. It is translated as CASSLAGRGETQYF.

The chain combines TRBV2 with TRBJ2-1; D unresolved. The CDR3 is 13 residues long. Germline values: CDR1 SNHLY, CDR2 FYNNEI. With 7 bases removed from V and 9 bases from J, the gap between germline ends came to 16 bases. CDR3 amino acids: CASTTLQTGEQFF. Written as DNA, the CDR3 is TGTGCCAGCACCACCCTACAAACCGGTGAGCAGTTCTTC. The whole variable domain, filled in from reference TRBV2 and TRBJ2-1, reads EPEVTQTPSHQVTQMGQEVILRCVPISNHLYFYWYRQILGQKVEFLVSFYNNEISEKSEIFDDQFSVERPDGSNFTLKIRSTKLEDSAMYFCASTTLQTGEQFFGPGTRLTVL.

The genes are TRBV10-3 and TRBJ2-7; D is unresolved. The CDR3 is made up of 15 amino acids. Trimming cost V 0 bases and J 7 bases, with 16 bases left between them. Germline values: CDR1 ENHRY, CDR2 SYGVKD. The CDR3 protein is CAISESGWQTREQYF. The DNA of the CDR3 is TGTGCCATCAGTGAGTCTGGGTGGCAAACGCGGGAGCAGTACTTC.

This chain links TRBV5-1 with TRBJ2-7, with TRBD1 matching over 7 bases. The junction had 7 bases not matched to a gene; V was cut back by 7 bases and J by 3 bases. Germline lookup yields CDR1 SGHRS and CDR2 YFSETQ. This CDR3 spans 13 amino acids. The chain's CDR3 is CASGPRDSYEQYF. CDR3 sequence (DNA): TGCGCCAGCGGCCCCCGGGACAGCTACGAGCAGTACTTC. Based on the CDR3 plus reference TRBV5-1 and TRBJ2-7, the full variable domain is KAGVTQTPRYLIKTRGQQVTLSCSPISGHRSVSWYQQTPGQGLQFLFEYFSETQRNKGNFPGRFSGRQFSNSRSEMNVSTLELGDSALYLCASGPRDSYEQYFGPGTRLTVT.

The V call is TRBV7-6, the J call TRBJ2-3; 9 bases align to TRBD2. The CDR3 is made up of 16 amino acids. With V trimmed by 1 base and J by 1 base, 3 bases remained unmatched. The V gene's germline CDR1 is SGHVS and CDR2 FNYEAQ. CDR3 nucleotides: TGTGCCAGCAGCTTAGAGGCTAGCGGGGGCACAGATACGCAGTATTTT. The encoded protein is CASSLEASGGTDTQYF.

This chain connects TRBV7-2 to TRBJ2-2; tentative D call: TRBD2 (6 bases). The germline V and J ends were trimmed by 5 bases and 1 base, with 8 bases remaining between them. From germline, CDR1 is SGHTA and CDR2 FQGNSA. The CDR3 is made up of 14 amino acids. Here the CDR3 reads CASSTGGNTGELFF. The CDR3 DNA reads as TGTGCCAGCAGCACCGGGGGGAACACCGGGGAGCTGTTTTTT.

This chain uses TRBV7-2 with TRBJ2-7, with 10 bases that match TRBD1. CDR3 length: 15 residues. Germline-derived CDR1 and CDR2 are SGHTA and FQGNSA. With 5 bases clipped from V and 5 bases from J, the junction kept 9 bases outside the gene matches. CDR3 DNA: TGTGCCAGCAGCCTAGACAGGGGGCGCTTTAACGAGCAGTACTTC. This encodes CASSLDRGRFNEQYF.

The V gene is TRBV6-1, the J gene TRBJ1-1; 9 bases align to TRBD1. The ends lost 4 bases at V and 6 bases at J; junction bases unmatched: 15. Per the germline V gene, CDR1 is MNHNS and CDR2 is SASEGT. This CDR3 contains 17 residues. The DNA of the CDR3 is TGTGCCAGCAGTGCCCGTCCCGGGACAGGGACGGGGCCTGAAGCTTTCTTT. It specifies CASSARPGTGTGPEAFF.

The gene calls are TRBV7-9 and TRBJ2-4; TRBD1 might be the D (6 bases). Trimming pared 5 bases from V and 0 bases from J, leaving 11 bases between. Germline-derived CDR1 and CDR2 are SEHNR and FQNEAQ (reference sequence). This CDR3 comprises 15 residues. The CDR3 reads CASSRGHEAKNIQYF. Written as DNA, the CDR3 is TGTGCCAGCAGCAGGGGACACGAAGCCAAAAACATTCAGTACTTC.

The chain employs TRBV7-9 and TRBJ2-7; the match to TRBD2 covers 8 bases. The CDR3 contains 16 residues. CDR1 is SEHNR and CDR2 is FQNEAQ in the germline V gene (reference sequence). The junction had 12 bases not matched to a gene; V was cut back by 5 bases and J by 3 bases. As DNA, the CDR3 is TGTGCCAGCAGCCAGAGCGGGGGAAAAGACAGCTACGAGCAGTACTTC. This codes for CASSQSGGKDSYEQYF.

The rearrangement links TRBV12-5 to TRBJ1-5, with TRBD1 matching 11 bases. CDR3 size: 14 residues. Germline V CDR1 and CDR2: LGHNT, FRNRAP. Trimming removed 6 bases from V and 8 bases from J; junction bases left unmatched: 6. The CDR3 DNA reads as TGTGCTAGTGGAGGGGACAGGGGGGGAAAGCCCCAGCATTTT. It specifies CASGGDRGGKPQHF.

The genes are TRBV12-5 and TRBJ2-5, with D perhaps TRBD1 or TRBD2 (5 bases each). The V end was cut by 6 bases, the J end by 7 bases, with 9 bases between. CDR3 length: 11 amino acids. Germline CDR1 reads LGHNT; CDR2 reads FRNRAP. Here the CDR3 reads CASGLGGTQYF. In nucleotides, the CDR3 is TGTGCTAGTGGCCTTGGGGGGACCCAGTACTTC.